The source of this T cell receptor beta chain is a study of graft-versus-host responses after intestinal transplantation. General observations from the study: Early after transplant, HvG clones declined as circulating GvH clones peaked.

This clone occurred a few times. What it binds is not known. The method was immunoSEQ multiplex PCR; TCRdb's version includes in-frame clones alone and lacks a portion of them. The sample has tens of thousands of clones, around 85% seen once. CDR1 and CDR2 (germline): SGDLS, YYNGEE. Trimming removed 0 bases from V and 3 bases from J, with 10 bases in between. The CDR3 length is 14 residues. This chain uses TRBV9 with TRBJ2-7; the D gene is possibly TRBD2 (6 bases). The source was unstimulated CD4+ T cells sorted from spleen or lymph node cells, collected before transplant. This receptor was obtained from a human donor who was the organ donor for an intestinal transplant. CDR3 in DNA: TGTGCCAGCAGCGTAGGGGACTTGCACTACGAGCAGTACTTC. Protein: CASSVGDLHYEQYF.